The T cell receptor beta chain under discussion was sequenced for a study of HIV-infected patients and healthy controls. Findings and limits, study-wide: CMV-associated CDR3s mostly grew nonsignificantly during therapy, while HIV-associated CDR3s declined significantly.

This clonotype has only a few counts. Its specificity is not known. No cell fractionation was done, so the repertoire covers all unsorted peripheral blood T cells. The length of the CDR3 is 12 residues. The ends were cut back, 5 bases at V and 1 base at J, with 5 bases in the middle. Germline V gene data show CDR1 as SGHAT and CDR2 as FQNNGV. cDNA was made from 500 ng RNA using alpha and beta constant primers. Separate chain-specific third strand synthesis with multiplexing indices produced the alpha and beta libraries. One primer pair amplified all rearrangements per chain; each cDNA got molecular barcodes. TCRdb used MiXCR to reprocess the 5' RACE reads, holding one entry per CDR3 protein. The sample shows around 18,000 distinct CDR3 sequences, around a tenth of them seen only once.

Material: blood. The clonotype originates from an adult in good health. The genes are TRBV11-2 and TRBJ2-5, with D possibly TRBD2 on 5 matching bases. The CDR3 is CASSAGQETQYF. CDR3 DNA sequence: TGTGCCAGCAGCGCGGGCCAAGAGACCCAGTACTTC.